The rows below give T cell receptor beta chains drawn from one sample of a study of T cells in Graves' hyperthyroidism and ophthalmopathy. TCRdb reprocessed the multiplex PCR reads with MiXCR, giving one entry per CDR3 protein. The sample carries fewer than 550,000 distinct CDR3 sequences, approximately 14% recorded once. Sample: blood. The receptor source for this set is a woman aged 18 to 35 with Graves' hyperthyroidism. Both conserved end residues are trimmed from each CDR3. Each record gives: V gene, CDR3 protein.

V gene: TRBV19
CDR3 protein: ASSQLQGELF

V gene: TRBV20-1
CDR3 protein: SARDLGLVNQPQH

V gene: TRBV4-1
CDR3 protein: ASRRDGRWNTEAF

V gene: TRBV24-1
CDR3 protein: ATSDPTSFYNEQF

V gene: TRBV18
CDR3 protein: ASSWTGTIAKNIQY

V gene: TRBV7-8
CDR3 protein: ASRSSGTSGGQETQY

V gene: TRBV7-9
CDR3 protein: ASSLGGDRGRHEQY

V gene: TRBV2
CDR3 protein: ASSEDLAGVSQETQY

V gene: TRBV6-5
CDR3 protein: ASSYPPGGTDEKLF

V gene: TRBV2
CDR3 protein: ATTEGRGTEAF

V gene: TRBV5-1
CDR3 protein: ASSSPHEQY

V gene: TRBV7-3
CDR3 protein: ASSFLRGTRNEQF

V gene: TRBV12-3/TRBV12-4
CDR3 protein: ASSDQDRGDNEKLV

V gene: TRBV19
CDR3 protein: ASSGLGQGSNEQF

V gene: TRBV20-1
CDR3 protein: SARRLRGNSPLH

V gene: TRBV20-1
CDR3 protein: SASLSSGPNEQF

V gene: TRBV19
CDR3 protein: ASSRVAGTNTEAF

V gene: TRBV7-8
CDR3 protein: ASSRDGSSYNEQF

V gene: TRBV2
CDR3 protein: ASCGRLNQPQH

V gene: TRBV7-9
CDR3 protein: ASSLGGLAGPRGETQY

V gene: TRBV7-2
CDR3 protein: ASSLGLAGRGEQY

V gene: TRBV3-1
CDR3 protein: ASSQVNGNEQF

V gene: TRBV19
CDR3 protein: ASSATGEGGTQY

V gene: TRBV20-1
CDR3 protein: SSHTRFEDGYT

V gene: TRBV12-3/TRBV12-4
CDR3 protein: ASRPSYRGRGSPLH

V gene: TRBV5-1
CDR3 protein: ASSAWIGRSSYEQY

V gene: TRBV28
CDR3 protein: ASTPTWLSYEQY

V gene: TRBV11-2
CDR3 protein: ASRVQGADEKLF

V gene: TRBV2
CDR3 protein: ASSEKGAEKTQY

V gene: TRBV27
CDR3 protein: ASSLTAPSGDTQY

V gene: TRBV11-1
CDR3 protein: ASSLVVSQGNADTQY

V gene: TRBV12-3/TRBV12-4
CDR3 protein: ASNLNRGNYGYT

V gene: TRBV6-1
CDR3 protein: ASSVAGTGYEQY

V gene: TRBV5-1
CDR3 protein: ASSLPGGPSDTQY

V gene: TRBV28
CDR3 protein: ASSSGGGGPYPTDTQY

V gene: TRBV18
CDR3 protein: ASSPLTSLQEVSTEAF

V gene: TRBV20-1
CDR3 protein: SAADRDSGYT

V gene: TRBV2
CDR3 protein: ASSASGGHSYNEQF

V gene: TRBV6-5
CDR3 protein: ASSYLTSDPYSEQF

V gene: TRBV6-1
CDR3 protein: ASTGDRVSYEQY

V gene: TRBV4-1
CDR3 protein: ASSQEGYGSPLH

V gene: TRBV12-3/TRBV12-4
CDR3 protein: ASSPTGQGLAYEQY

V gene: TRBV13
CDR3 protein: ASSVVLSYNEQF

V gene: TRBV15
CDR3 protein: ATSREGTGNGELF

V gene: TRBV9
CDR3 protein: ASSPGTSGGTYNEQF

V gene: TRBV6-1
CDR3 protein: ASSTDRENEQF

V gene: TRBV4-1
CDR3 protein: ASSRLVGGIILSPLH

V gene: TRBV28
CDR3 protein: ASSSTGGNYGYT

V gene: TRBV11-2
CDR3 protein: ASSLGSSGGAYNEQF

V gene: TRBV2
CDR3 protein: ASRQAGEQETQY

V gene: TRBV6-1
CDR3 protein: ASRLLSQDGYT

V gene: TRBV27
CDR3 protein: ASSFSTAQRFGYT

V gene: TRBV28
CDR3 protein: ASSRGAGVHNEQF

V gene: TRBV7-6
CDR3 protein: ASSLNLAGGTDTQY